The 2 T cell receptor beta chains reported below all come from one sample, sequenced in a study of CD8+ T cells in alopecia areata (dated by TCRdb to 2016 to 2019). Explained via the paper, the time point label denotes: around 4 weeks on oral tofacitinib. Read against the paper, the sample's treatment or condition label means: oral pan-JAK inhibitor, 5-10 mg twice daily. The library was generated by the immunoSEQ multiplex PCR assay. RNA was extracted from all samples and reverse transcribed into cDNA, which served as template for TCR sequencing. In TCRdb, the immuneACCESS table is reduced to in-frame sequences with V and J assigned. These tables do not hold every clone; where another copy was compared, an unresolved V gene accounts for under half, and the others remain unexplained. The sample contains more than 90,000 clones, 50% to 75% of them found a single time. Under 35% of the sample is in the top ten clones.

The starting material was CD8+ T cells sorted from blood, obtained at week 4, from a patient treated with tofacitinib. These receptors were obtained from a human donor with alopecia areata.

This clone came up a few times. The rearrangement links TRBV23-1 to TRBJ1-6; D gene ambiguous. TRBV23-1 has ORF status, its function being uncertain. The V and J ends lost 0 bases and 7 bases respectively, with 7 bases between them. This CDR3 comprises 14 residues. As DNA, the CDR3 is TGCGCCAGCAGTCAATCGGGGTCCAATTCACCCCTCCACTTT. It is translated as CASSQSGSNSPLHF.

This chain joins TRBV30 and TRBJ1-1; no firm D call. The CDR3 is 11 amino acids. The ends were cut back, 6 bases at V and 4 bases at J, with 9 bases in the middle. CDR1 GTSNPN and CDR2 SVGIG come from the germline V gene (reference sequence). The CDR3 region is CACKDITEAFF. CDR3 DNA: TGTGCCTGCAAAGACATCACTGAAGCTTTCTTT.